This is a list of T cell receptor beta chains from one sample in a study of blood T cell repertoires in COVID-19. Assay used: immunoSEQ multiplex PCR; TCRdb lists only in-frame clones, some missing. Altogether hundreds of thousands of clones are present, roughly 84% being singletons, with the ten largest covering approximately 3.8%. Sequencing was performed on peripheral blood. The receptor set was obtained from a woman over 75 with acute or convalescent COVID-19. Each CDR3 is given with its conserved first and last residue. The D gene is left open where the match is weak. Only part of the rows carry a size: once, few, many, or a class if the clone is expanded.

TGTGCCAGCAGCCAAGCCGGGGGACCCTACGAGCAGTACTTC CASSQAGGPYEQYF TRBV14 NA NA TRBJ2-7
TGTGCCAGCAGTTACGGGGGGACAGGCTACAATGAGCAGTTCTTC CASSYGGTGYNEQFF TRBV6-2/TRBV6-3 NA TRBD1 TRBJ2-1
TGTGCCAGCAGCGTCCGTGGGACTTACTACGAAAAACTGTTTTTT CASSVRGTYYEKLFF TRBV9 NA NA TRBJ1-4
TGTGCCACCAGTGATGCACGACACCCAGATACGCAGTATTTT CATSDARHPDTQYF TRBV24-1 NA NA TRBJ2-3
TGTGCCACCAGCAGAGGGGCGGGGGCCCCAGATACGCAGTATTTT CATSRGAGAPDTQYF TRBV15 NA NA TRBJ2-3
TGTGCCTCCTCCAGGGCGGTGAACACTGAAGCTTTCTTT CASSRAVNTEAFF TRBV6-5 NA NA TRBJ1-1
TGTGCCAGCAGCTTGGTTGTAGACAGCTATGGCTACACCTTC CASSLVVDSYGYTF TRBV5-5 NA NA TRBJ1-2
TGTGCCAGCAGTCTCGGGACAGTTGAAAAACTGTTTTTT CASSLGTVEKLFF TRBV2 few TRBD1 TRBJ1-4
TGTGCCAGCAGCACGCACCTTGAATTAGTAGATGAGCAGTTCTTC CASSTHLELVDEQFF TRBV7-9 NA NA TRBJ2-1
TGTGCCAGCAGCTTAGTTGCGGGGCTTTACAATGAGCAGTTCTTC CASSLVAGLYNEQFF TRBV7-9 NA NA TRBJ2-1
TGTGCCAGCAGCCTCCGGGGGGGGCGTCTCTTT CASSLRGGRLF TRBV7-9 once NA TRBJ1-1
TGTGCCAGCAGTCCGCGGGGGGGTTGGGATGAGCAGTTCTTC CASSPRGGWDEQFF TRBV6-5 NA TRBD2 TRBJ2-1
TGTGCCAGCAGCTCGCCGGGACAGCGCTCTGGAAACACCATATATTTT CASSSPGQRSGNTIYF TRBV5-4 NA TRBD1 TRBJ1-3
TGTGCCAGCAGCTTAGCACAGGGGCGAAACACCATATATTTT CASSLAQGRNTIYF TRBV7-8 NA TRBD1 TRBJ1-3
TGTGCCAGCACTCGCTCGGACACCTTCGCTGAAGCTTTCTTT CASTRSDTFAEAFF TRBV9 few NA TRBJ1-1